Listed below are T cell receptor beta chains from one sample, sequenced in a study of blood T cell repertoires in COVID-19. Produced via immunoSEQ multiplex PCR; TCRdb's table is partial and in-frame only. The repertoire holds a few hundred thousand clones, with roughly 88% as singletons. The sequenced material came from PBMCs or T cells enriched from blood (not recorded which). The receptors stem from a woman between 40 and 50 years old who had been exposed to COVID-19. Both conserved end residues are part of each CDR3.

J gene: TRBJ2-4; V gene: TRBV7-8; CDR3 protein: CASSVPMGANIQYF
J gene: TRBJ2-5; V gene: TRBV10-3; CDR3 protein: CAISEPGAGGLQETQYF
J gene: TRBJ1-6; V gene: TRBV28; CDR3 protein: CASSLRRTGPHQLHF
J gene: TRBJ1-6; V gene: TRBV30; CDR3 protein: CAWSVQGRSSYNSPLHF
J gene: TRBJ2-1; V gene: TRBV7-3; CDR3 protein: CASSLGAGSWNEQFF
J gene: TRBJ2-2; V gene: TRBV9; CDR3 protein: CASSVVSGPGELFF
J gene: TRBJ2-7; V gene: TRBV5-4; CDR3 protein: CASSLGSPGGYEQYF
J gene: TRBJ2-5; V gene: TRBV3-1/TRBV3-2; CDR3 protein: CASSQLQGREGKGGQETQYF
J gene: TRBJ1-4; V gene: TRBV6-6; CDR3 protein: CASSYGTGAEKLFF
J gene: TRBJ2-5; V gene: TRBV14; CDR3 protein: CASSQERVGQETQYF
J gene: TRBJ2-7; V gene: TRBV5-6; CDR3 protein: CASSLYRGIKRGEQYF
J gene: TRBJ1-1; V gene: TRBV6-5; CDR3 protein: CASKSSLMNTEAFF
J gene: TRBJ1-5; V gene: TRBV9; CDR3 protein: CASSRDSQGPQHF
J gene: TRBJ1-4; V gene: TRBV2; CDR3 protein: CASRDRANEKLFF
J gene: TRBJ2-5; V gene: TRBV7-2; CDR3 protein: CASSLGLLAGGLETQYF
J gene: TRBJ1-4; V gene: TRBV19; CDR3 protein: CASSIDTYEKLFF
J gene: TRBJ1-3; V gene: TRBV2; CDR3 protein: CASSATGLAGNTIYF
J gene: TRBJ1-5; V gene: TRBV4-2; CDR3 protein: CASSPRTGRTELQPQHF
J gene: TRBJ1-5; V gene: TRBV6-6; CDR3 protein: CASSYSAQDNQPQHF
J gene: TRBJ1-4; V gene: TRBV6-2/TRBV6-3; CDR3 protein: CASSYDRGQLATNEKLFF
J gene: TRBJ2-7; V gene: TRBV7-8; CDR3 protein: CASSLAGGLTYEQYF
J gene: TRBJ1-6; V gene: TRBV30; CDR3 protein: CAWSIGHYNSPLHF
J gene: TRBJ1-1; V gene: TRBV30; CDR3 protein: CAWSTGWNTEAFF
J gene: TRBJ2-3; V gene: TRBV20-1; CDR3 protein: CSASFGTDGTDTQYF
J gene: TRBJ1-5; V gene: TRBV3-1/TRBV3-2; CDR3 protein: CASSQASGMPQHF
J gene: TRBJ2-3; V gene: TRBV25-1; CDR3 protein: CASTPPTAVFSTDTQYF